Listed here are 14 T cell receptor beta chains from one sample, sequenced in a study of blood T cell repertoires in COVID-19. Sequencing was performed with immunoSEQ multiplex PCR; in TCRdb, only in-frame clones are kept and a portion is missing. The repertoire holds approximately 140,000 clones, approximately 84% seen once, with 6% to 7.5% in the top ten. The specimen was peripheral blood. The receptors were sampled from a human donor in a cohort sampled during active COVID-19.

This rearrangement joins TRBV9 to TRBJ2-7, with TRBD1 matching over 10 bases. The length of the CDR3 is 15 residues. Trimming cost V 3 bases and J 4 bases; bases outside gene matches: 7. Germline assignment: CDR1 SGDLS and CDR2 YYNGEE. The CDR3 DNA sequence: TGTGCCAGCAGCGGTACTCCGGGACAGGGGTACGAGCAGTACTTC. This sequence encodes CASSGTPGQGYEQYF.

J is TRBJ1-1 and V is TRBV11-2; 9 bases are a match to TRBD1. Germline lookup yields CDR1 SGHAT and CDR2 FQNNGV. V lost 3 bases to trimming and J lost 7 bases; unmatched junction nucleotides: 12. The CDR3 runs 16 residues. The CDR3 nucleotides are TGTGCCAGCAGCTTTAGTACAGGGGGCGTGAAAGGTGAAGCTTTCTTT. Its translation is CASSFSTGGVKGEAFF.

The chain employs TRBV5-1 and TRBJ2-2; TRBD2 might be the D (5 bases). The CDR3 loop spans 14 amino acids. CDR1 is SGHRS, CDR2 YFSETQ, per germline. The V end lost 4 bases, the J end lost 6 bases, and 13 bases lay between the germline ends. DNA of the CDR3: TGCGCCAGCAGCGATGCGAGGGTGGCCGGGGAGCTGTTTTTT. Protein product: CASSDARVAGELFF.

The rearrangement links TRBV7-2 to TRBJ1-4; D is unclear. V was shortened by 5 bases and J by 0 bases, with 10 bases between the two germline ends. CDR3 length equals 15 residues. Per germline, CDR1 SGHTA and CDR2 FQGNSA. The CDR3 nucleotides are TGTGCCAGCAGCGCCAGTTACGCAACTAATGAAAAACTGTTTTTT. It is translated as CASSASYATNEKLFF.

The chain links TRBV6-1 to TRBJ1-2; D is unclear. This CDR3 comprises 16 residues. Trimming stripped 2 bases from V and 4 bases from J, with 17 bases between. CDR1 MNHNS and CDR2 SASEGT come from the germline V gene. The CDR3 region has the DNA TGTGCCAGCAGTGAACTTCGGCGGGTTAGGCCCTATGGCTACACCTTC. It translates to CASSELRRVRPYGYTF.

The V call is TRBV12-5, the J call TRBJ1-2; TRBD1 matches 9 bases. After removal of 5 bases from V and 5 bases from J, the junction contained 6 bases not matched to a gene. Germline CDR1 LGHNT, CDR2 FRNRAP. The CDR3 covers 14 residues. The CDR3 region is CASGRQGGRYGYTF. The CDR3 region has the DNA TGTGCTAGTGGTCGACAGGGGGGAAGGTATGGCTACACCTTC. The whole variable domain, remainder taken from reference TRBV12-5 and TRBJ1-2, is DARVTQTPRHKVTEMGQEVTMRCQPILGHNTVFWYRQTMMQGLELLAYFRNRAPLDDSGMPKDRFSAEMPDATLATLKIQPSEPRDSAVYFCASGRQGGRYGYTFGSGTRLTVV.

The genes are TRBV10-3 and TRBJ2-5; 9 nucleotides line up with TRBD2. This CDR3 is 13 amino acids long. The junction had 4 bases not matched to a gene; V was cut back by 7 bases and J by 4 bases. The germline V gene encodes CDR1 ENHRY and CDR2 SYGVKD. CDR3 protein: CAINSGGGETQYF. The DNA of the CDR3 is TGTGCCATCAATAGCGGGGGAGGAGAGACCCAGTACTTC.

The V and J genes are TRBV5-1 and TRBJ2-3; 8 nucleotides align to TRBD2. This CDR3 has 17 residues. Germline lookup yields CDR1 SGHRS and CDR2 YFSETQ. Unmatched junction bases numbered 10, after V lost 0 bases and J lost 4 bases. CDR3 coding DNA: TGCGCCAGCAGCTTGGCCTTGCGGGGGGCCCCCCCAGATACGCAGTATTTT. This gives the protein CASSLALRGAPPDTQYF.

This chain connects TRBV11-2 to TRBJ1-1; weak D call: TRBD1 (6 bases). Trimming took 5 bases from V and 4 from J, leaving 14 bases between them. This CDR3 spans 14 amino acids. CDR1 SGHAT and CDR2 FQNNGV come from the germline V gene. CDR3 residues: CASSRGQRTTEAFF. Written as DNA, the CDR3 is TGTGCCAGCAGCCGTGGACAGAGAACCACTGAAGCTTTCTTT.

The J gene is TRBJ2-7, the V gene TRBV12-3 or TRBV12-4; 8 bases fit TRBD1. The CDR3 totals 13 residues. V shed 6 bases and J 6 bases; nucleotides not matched to a gene: 7. CDR3 region: CASSFFTGGEQYF. CDR3 sequence (DNA): TGTGCCAGCAGCTTTTTCACAGGGGGCGAGCAGTACTTC.

This chain joins TRBV9 and TRBJ2-1; tentative D call: TRBD2 (6 bases). The CDR3 covers 17 residues. CDR1 and CDR2 from the germline V gene are SGDLS and YYNGEE. Trimming shortened V by 1 base and J by 0 bases, and 14 bases separated the two germline ends. CDR3 DNA: TGTGCCAGCAGCGTATACGGGGGAGACACCTCCTACAATGAGCAGTTCTTC. Translating gives CASSVYGGDTSYNEQFF.

The chain is built from TRBV5-1 and TRBJ1-1, with D possibly matching TRBD1 (6 bases). The germline gives CDR1 SGHRS, CDR2 YFSETQ. The CDR3 has 14 amino acids. Between the trimmed V and J ends, which lost 7 bases and 4 bases, there was a span of 17 bases. CDR3 coding DNA: TGCGCCAGCGGGAAAGGGGGTTCGGGCACTGAAGCTTTCTTT. This translates into CASGKGGSGTEAFF.

The rearrangement links TRBV6-2 or TRBV6-3 to TRBJ1-5, with a tentative D call TRBD1 (6 bases). V lost 2 bases and J lost 3, with 11 bases in between. In germline, CDR1 is MNHEY, CDR2 SVGEGT. This CDR3 comprises 15 residues. The CDR3 coding sequence is TGTGCCAGCAGTTACCGACAGGCTTACAATCAGCCCCAGCATTTT. The encoded protein is CASSYRQAYNQPQHF.

The rearrangement joins TRBV5-6 to TRBJ2-2; possible D gene TRBD1, 6 bases. The V gene lost 0 bases and the J gene lost 4 bases, with 13 bases spanning the gap. The CDR3 consists of 16 residues. The germline gives CDR1 SGHDT, CDR2 YYEEEE. CDR3 coding DNA: TGTGCCAGCAGCTTGGGGTGGGGGCAGCTCACCGGGGAGCTGTTTTTT. Residues: CASSLGWGQLTGELFF.